Sequencing of this T cell receptor (beta chain) was carried out in a study of T cell responses to AZD1222 COVID-19 vaccine (dated by TCRdb to 2020 to 2023). With respect to the entire study: TCR sequencing covered fewer than 250 trial participants: 200 to 220 given two doses of AZD1222 and about 26 given two doses of MenACWY control vaccine. Trial participants were enrolled by age into 18-55, 56-69 and 70-plus year subgroups, with roughly 160, 29 and 62 TCR-sequenced participants respectively.

Regarding this clone: This receptor's antigen is unknown. Within one base of it there is no much larger clone, and no base qualities were kept.

The time point label of this sample denotes: about 28 days (+/-7) after the second vaccine dose. AZD1222 recipients whose second dose came at about 4 weeks and those whose second dose came at about 12 weeks were combined into one group, since spike-specific TCR depth and breadth did not differ between the two schedules. The vaccinee samples were drawn from two UK trials, COV001 and COV002, one of which was a single-blind randomized controlled phase 2/3 trial testing AZD1222 (ChAdOx1 nCoV-19) in healthy adults. For TCRbeta chain sequencing, PBMC samples were collected from trial participants at day 0 and at day 28 after the second dose. The CDR3 regions of human TCRbeta chains were analyzed by immunosequencing. On the study's bioinformatics: TCRs in the repertoires were matched against a reference library of SARS-CoV-2-specific TCRs that had been generated with the MIRA antigen-specificity platform. Breadth meant the fraction of unique TCRs that were SARS-CoV-2-associated, whereas depth meant the fraction of total T cells that were SARS-CoV-2-associated. Using the MIRA data, each spike-specific TCR was assigned both to the spike region to which the TCR was reactive and to a CD4 or CD8 class. Log10-transformed breadth and depth values were compared by one-way ANOVA with Sidak's multiple comparisons tests. What TCRdb holds here is the immuneACCESS table cut down to in-frame rearrangements. Part of the clones is not present; checked against another copy, under half of the missing clones reflect an unresolved V gene, and the others are unexplained. V and J calls and clone size are copied from that table; D and trimming were computed from the DNA. The sample records 45,000 to 65,000 clones, 70% to 80% of which are singletons. The ten largest clones capture roughly 5.2% of the sample.

Beyond this particular receptor, the publication reports: Reportedly, almost half of the unique spike-specific TCRs recognized epitopes lying outside the regions that are mutated in the B.1.351 and B.1.1.7 variants. CD4 TCRs associated with the vaccine covered the entire spike protein, and the dominant responses were in regions 160-218 and 743-854. Conclusions about previously exposed vaccinees were limited because only 6 or 7 AZD1222 recipients were SARS-CoV-2 seropositive at baseline. Participants were mostly white British, with more females than males. The authors suggested clonal diversity may have been underestimated. The 56-69-year group was small, and its depth increase did not reach significance, likely because of low power. Spike-specific TCR breadth and depth rose significantly after two AZD1222 doses compared with day 0 and with MenACWY recipients. Because no day 14 peak-response samples were available, repertoires were characterized only after the peak T cell response.

CDR1 is given as LNHNV and CDR2 as YYDKDF, both from the germline V gene (reference sequence). The CDR3 goes from the cysteine to the phenylalanine over 15 residues. The sequence is cut down to CDR3 DNA, 45 bases in frame from base 1. Trimming leaves V shorter by 6 bases and J shorter by 7 bases, with the junction holding 10 bases beyond the gene matches. The sequence was collected from an adult who received the AZD1222 COVID-19 vaccine. Sequenced here: peripheral blood, sampled 28 days after the second AZD1222 dose. The chain joins TRBV15 to TRBJ1-5; TRBD1 matches 9 bases in the middle. The CDR3 loop reads CATSREDRGLQPQHF. The DNA reads TGTGCCACCAGTCGGGAGGACAGGGGATTACAGCCCCAGCATTTT. Joined to the reference TRBV15 and TRBJ1-5 proteins, this CDR3 gives the full variable domain: DAMVIQNPRYQVTQFGKPVTLSCSQTLNHNVMYWYQQKSSQAPKLLFHYYDKDFNNEADTPDNFQSRRPNTSFCFLDIRSPGLGDTAMYLCATSREDRGLQPQHFGDGTRLSIL.